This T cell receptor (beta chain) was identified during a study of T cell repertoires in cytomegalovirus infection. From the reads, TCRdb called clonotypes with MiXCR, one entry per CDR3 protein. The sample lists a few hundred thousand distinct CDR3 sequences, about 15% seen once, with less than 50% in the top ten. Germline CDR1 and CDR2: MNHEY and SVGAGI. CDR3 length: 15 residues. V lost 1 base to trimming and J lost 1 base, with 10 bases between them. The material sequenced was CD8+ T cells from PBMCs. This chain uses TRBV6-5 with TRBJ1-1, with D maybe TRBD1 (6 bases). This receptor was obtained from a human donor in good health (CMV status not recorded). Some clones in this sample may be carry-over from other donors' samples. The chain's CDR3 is CASSYYPGANTEAFF. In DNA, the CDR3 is TGTGCCAGCAGTTACTATCCAGGGGCGAACACTGAAGCTTTCTTT.